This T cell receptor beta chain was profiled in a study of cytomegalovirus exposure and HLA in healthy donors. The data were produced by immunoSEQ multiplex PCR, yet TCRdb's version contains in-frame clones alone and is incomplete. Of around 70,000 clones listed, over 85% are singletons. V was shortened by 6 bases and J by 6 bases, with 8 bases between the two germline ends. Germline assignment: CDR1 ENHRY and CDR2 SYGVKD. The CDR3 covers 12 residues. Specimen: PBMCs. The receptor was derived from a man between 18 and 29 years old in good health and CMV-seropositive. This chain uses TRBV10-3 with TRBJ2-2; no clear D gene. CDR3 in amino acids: CAISDNAGELFF. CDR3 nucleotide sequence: TGTGCCATCAGCGACAACGCCGGGGAGCTGTTTTTT.